This T cell receptor (beta chain) was profiled in a study of blood T cell repertoires in COVID-19. The CDR3 consists of 15 residues. The V end lost 1 base, the J end lost 10 bases, and 17 bases lay between the germline ends. The germline V gene has CDR1 SGHTA and CDR2 FQGNSA. Repertoires were generated with immunoSEQ multiplex PCR, while TCRdb's copy carries only in-frame clones and drops some. The sample consists of around 220,000 clones, almost 90% of them appearing once. The sequencing input was PBMCs or T cells enriched from blood (not recorded which). The sequence came from a man aged 25-45 years who had been exposed to COVID-19. This chain uses TRBV7-2 with TRBJ1-5, with D possibly matching TRBD1 (6 bases). DNA of the CDR3: TGTGCCAGCAGCTTAGGGGTCAGGGGCCAGGGACCCCAGCATTTT. Translation: CASSLGVRGQGPQHF.